The 20 T cell receptor beta chains reported below all come from one sample, sequenced in a study of shared clonotypes between healthy human individuals. The naive CD8 fraction comprised CD45RO-negative cells positively selected for CCR7 and excluded terminally differentiated effector memory CD45RA+ cells. Profiled with immunoSEQ multiplex PCR; TCRdb holds only in-frame clones, not every one. This sample has about 2.1 million clones, with 93% found just once. Sequencing was carried out using naive CD8+ T cells from PBMCs. These receptors originate from a man younger than 35 in good health. Some clones in this sample may be carry-over from other donors' samples.

The rearrangement uses TRBV19 and TRBJ1-4; D is undetermined. V shed 9 bases and J shed 4 bases, with 15 bases lying between them. CDR1 is LNHDA and CDR2 is SQIVND in the germline V gene (reference sequence). This CDR3 contains 14 residues. CDR3: CASGNGGNNEKLFF. The CDR3 DNA sequence: TGTGCCAGCGGTAACGGAGGGAATAATGAAAAACTGTTTTTT.

The V gene is TRBV7-8, the J gene TRBJ1-4, with D unclear. This CDR3 has 14 residues. Deletions cut 5 bases from V and 1 base from J, with 8 bases between. Germline values: CDR1 SGHVS, CDR2 FQNEAQ. The CDR3 here is CASSLWRTNEKLFF. The CDR3 DNA is TGTGCCAGCAGCCTCTGGAGAACTAATGAAAAACTGTTTTTT.

The chain links TRBV5-5 to TRBJ1-4; weak D call: TRBD1 (6 bases). The CDR3 is made up of 15 amino acids. The ends were cut back, 7 bases at V and 7 bases at J, with 20 bases in the middle. Germline V gives CDR1 SGHKS, CDR2 YYEKEE (reference sequence). The chain's CDR3 is CASDPHRDRGEKLFF. CDR3 DNA sequence: TGTGCCAGCGACCCTCACAGGGACCGCGGTGAAAAACTGTTTTTT.

This clone appeared once. The chain links TRBV28 to TRBJ2-2; D remains ambiguous. Deletions cut 6 bases from V and 4 bases from J, with 9 bases between. Per germline, CDR1 MDHEN and CDR2 SYDVKM. The CDR3 is 13 amino acids. The CDR3 loop reads CASRERSTGELFF. The CDR3 region has the DNA TGTGCCAGCAGGGAAAGAAGCACCGGGGAGCTGTTTTTT.

The J gene is TRBJ2-3, the V gene TRBV19; TRBD2 matches at 13 bases. Germline trimming cut 10 bases from V and 2 bases from J; bases unmatched to any gene: 6. Germline CDR1 is LNHDA and CDR2 is SQIVND (reference sequence). This CDR3 has 15 residues. The CDR3 reads CATRLAGGTTDTQYF. CDR3 nucleotides: TGTGCCACTCGACTAGCGGGAGGCACCACAGATACGCAGTATTTT. Using reference TRBV19 and TRBJ2-3 for the parts outside the CDR3, the full variable domain is DGGITQSPKYLFRKEGQNVTLSCEQNLNHDAMYWYRQDPGQGLRLIYYSQIVNDFQKGDIAEGYSVSREKKESFPLTVTSAQKNPTAFYLCATRLAGGTTDTQYFGPGTRLTVL.

The CDR3 DNA reads as TGCAGCGCTATATCCGGGACACCCTACAATGAGCAGTTCTTC. It encodes CSAISGTPYNEQFF. The rearrangement uses TRBV29-1 and TRBJ2-1; possibly TRBD1 for D (6 bases). The germline V gene encodes CDR1 SQVTM and CDR2 ANQGSEA. Trimming pared 7 bases from V and 2 bases from J, leaving 15 bases between. This CDR3 is 14 amino acids long.

This rearrangement joins TRBV11-2 to TRBJ1-4; D possibly corresponds to TRBD1 (5 bases). V lost 2 bases and J lost 10, with 17 bases in between. The CDR3 consists of 15 residues. Germline V CDR1 and CDR2: SGHAT, FQNNGV. This CDR3 is CASSLSVGPTGKLFF. The DNA for the CDR3 is TGTGCCAGCAGCTTAAGTGTGGGACCGACTGGAAAACTGTTTTTT.

The chain is built from TRBV9 and TRBJ2-6; a weak D match, TRBD1 (6 bases). In germline, CDR1 is SGDLS, CDR2 YYNGEE. Trimming removed 4 bases from V and 0 bases from J, with 20 bases in between. The CDR3 has 19 amino acids. CDR3 amino acids: CASSSRQGRLDSGANVLTF. The CDR3 coding sequence is TGTGCCAGCAGCAGCCGCCAGGGGCGCTTGGACTCTGGGGCCAACGTCCTGACTTTC.

The V call is TRBV19, the J call TRBJ2-5; D is uncertain. Germline V gene sequence: CDR1 LNHDA, CDR2 SQIVND (reference sequence). There are 13 residues in the CDR3. V was pared by 3 bases and J by 4 bases, with 9 bases between. CDR3 amino acids: CASSIRIGETQYF. CDR3 DNA sequence: TGTGCCAGTAGTATTAGGATCGGAGAGACCCAGTACTTC.

The V and J genes are TRBV4-3 and TRBJ2-3, with D perhaps TRBD2 (6 bases). Germline-derived CDR1 and CDR2 are LGHNA and YSLEER. Between the trimmed V and J ends, which lost 2 bases and 0 bases, there was a span of 12 bases. This CDR3 contains 16 residues. The CDR3 nucleotides are TGCGCCAGCAGCCAAAACGAGGGAGGAAGCACAGATACGCAGTATTTT. It codes for CASSQNEGGSTDTQYF.

The chain is built from TRBV25-1 and TRBJ2-7; no definite D call. V was cut by 2 bases and J by 5 bases, with 16 bases left in between. The germline V gene has CDR1 MGHDK and CDR2 SYGVNS. The CDR3 runs to 15 residues. Here the CDR3 reads CASSEGLGSHHEQYF. The DNA for the CDR3 is TGTGCCAGCAGTGAAGGGTTGGGTAGTCACCACGAGCAGTACTTC.

The rearrangement uses TRBV5-6 and TRBJ2-7; no reliable D call. The V gene's germline CDR1 is SGHDT and CDR2 YYEEEE. The CDR3 loop spans 14 amino acids. V gave up 3 bases and J gave up 3 bases, with 13 bases separating them. The DNA of the CDR3 is TGTGCCAGCAGCTCCGAAGCACGGCACTACGAGCAGTACTTC. This encodes CASSSEARHYEQYF. Full variable domain (remainder filled in from reference TRBV5-6 and TRBJ2-7): DAGVTQSPTHLIKTRGQQVTLRCSPKSGHDTVSWYQQALGQGPQFIFQYYEEEERQRGNFPDRFSGHQFPNYSSELNVNALLLGDSALYLCASSSEARHYEQYFGPGTRLTVT.

CDR3 amino acids: CASSLITNTEAFF. The CDR3 coding sequence is TGTGCCAGCAGCTTAATTACGAACACTGAAGCTTTCTTT. The chain links TRBV11-2 to TRBJ1-1; D gene uncertain. The length of the CDR3 is 13 residues. Germline V CDR1 and CDR2: SGHAT, FQNNGV. Trimming removed 2 bases at V and 1 base at J, with 5 bases between.

The chain has TRBV11-2 and TRBJ1-2, with 7 bases aligning to TRBD1. With 5 bases clipped from V and 4 bases from J, the junction kept 7 bases outside the gene matches. Germline-derived CDR1 and CDR2 are SGHAT and FQNNGV. This CDR3 comprises 14 residues. The CDR3 is CASSLGTAFYGYTF. The CDR3 DNA reads TGTGCCAGCAGCCTCGGGACAGCTTTCTATGGCTACACCTTC.

The rearrangement links TRBV9 to TRBJ2-7; TRBD1 is a possible D gene (5 bases). The end of the DNA is better explained by TRBJ2-1, so the J call may be wrong. The CDR3 spans 14 residues. In germline, CDR1 is SGDLS, CDR2 YYNGEE. CDR3 nucleotides: TGTGCCAGCAGTTCAGGGATCTCCGGGAATGAGCAGTTCTTC. Translating it yields CASSSGISGNEQFF.

This chain joins TRBV5-1 and TRBJ2-3, with 10 bases fitting TRBD2. CDR3 length equals 19 residues. Trimming cost V 0 bases and J 1 base; bases outside gene matches: 11. CDR1 is SGHRS, CDR2 YFSETQ, per germline. The chain's CDR3 is CASSLAPSGSIAGTDTQYF. Here the CDR3 DNA reads TGCGCCAGCAGCTTGGCGCCTAGCGGGAGTATAGCTGGCACAGATACGCAGTATTTT. The full variable domain, with the rest looked up from reference TRBV5-1 and TRBJ2-3, is KAGVTQTPRYLIKTRGQQVTLSCSPISGHRSVSWYQQTPGQGLQFLFEYFSETQRNKGNFPGRFSGRQFSNSRSEMNVSTLELGDSALYLCASSLAPSGSIAGTDTQYFGPGTRLTVL.

V and J are TRBV6-6 and TRBJ2-1, with 7 positions matching TRBD2. Losses at the gene ends were 2 bases for V and 6 bases for J; bases not matched to a gene: 1. The germline V gene has CDR1 MNHNY and CDR2 SVGAGI (reference sequence). This CDR3 spans 13 amino acids. The CDR3 here is CASSYPSGNEQFF. CDR3 DNA sequence: TGTGCCAGCAGTTACCCTAGCGGCAATGAGCAGTTCTTC.

The chain links TRBV7-9 to TRBJ1-4, with D unresolved. V gave up 4 bases and J gave up 0 bases, with 9 bases separating them. Germline CDR1 is SEHNR and CDR2 is FQNEAQ (reference sequence). This CDR3 is 15 amino acids long. In nucleotides, the CDR3 is TGTGCCAGCAGCTCCGGGCCGGCAACTAATGAAAAACTGTTTTTT. Residues: CASSSGPATNEKLFF.

The chain employs TRBV7-8 and TRBJ2-1, with TRBD2 identical over 9 bases. Germline loops: CDR1 SGHVS, CDR2 FQNEAQ. This CDR3 has 15 residues. J was trimmed by 4 bases and V by 5 bases; bases with no gene match: 6. The CDR3 bases are TGTGCCAGCAGCGGGGTAGCGGGAGCTTACAATGAGCAGTTCTTC. This gives the protein CASSGVAGAYNEQFF.

This sequence joins TRBV10-3 and TRBJ1-1, with D perhaps TRBD1 (6 bases). Germline V CDR1 and CDR2: ENHRY, SYGVKD. The V gene lost 3 bases and the J gene lost 5 bases, with 22 bases spanning the gap. This CDR3 comprises 17 residues. The CDR3 is CAISDPIGGTPRTEAFF. DNA for the CDR3: TGTGCCATCAGTGACCCCATAGGGGGAACCCCGAGGACTGAAGCTTTCTTT.